The 7 T cell receptor beta chains listed next were all sequenced from one sample in a study of cytomegalovirus exposure and HLA in healthy donors. The PCR had 60 Vbeta and 13 Jbeta primers. The protocol was immunoSEQ multiplex PCR, while the TCRdb copy is restricted to in-frame clones and leaves out a portion. The table includes 200,000 or so clones, under 90% detected once. The specimen sequenced was PBMCs. The receptors shown here come from a human donor in good health.

The sample holds one count of this clone. The conserved phenylalanine or tryptophan is not found at the CDR3 terminus, so this likely reflects a read error. It is unclear where the CDR3 begins or ends on the DNA, so no DNA is shown, and the CDR3 is as TCRdb lists it. This chain links TRBV27 with TRBJ1-1; TRBD1 is the table's D call and was not checked against the DNA. The germline CDR1 and CDR2 sequences are MNHEY and SMNVEV (reference sequence). The CDR3 extends over 13 residues, inclusive of both ends. CDR3: CASSFHSIQSSAD.

This clone has a single count. The chain links TRBV30 to TRBJ2-1; weak D call: TRBD2 (6 bases). Trimming removed 0 bases at V and 1 base at J, with 10 bases between. From germline, CDR1 is GTSNPN and CDR2 SVGIG (reference sequence). The CDR3 has 15 residues. CDR3 in amino acids: CAWSVVGTSYNEQFF. CDR3 nucleotides: TGTGCCTGGAGTGTAGTCGGGACTTCCTACAATGAGCAGTTCTTC.

The chain is built from TRBV4-2 and TRBJ1-2, with D hard to call. Per germline, CDR1 LGHNA and CDR2 YNFKEQ. Trimming took 1 base from V and 8 from J, leaving 11 bases between them. The CDR3 sequence is 13 residues long. The CDR3 loop reads CASSQVAQRGYTF. For the CDR3, the DNA is TGTGCCAGCAGCCAAGTGGCACAGCGGGGCTACACCTTC.

The chain combines TRBV30 with TRBJ2-2; D is ambiguous. Trimming took off 2 bases at V and 4 bases at J, with 2 bases between the two ends. This CDR3 has 11 amino acids. Looked up from germline, CDR1 is GTSNPN and CDR2 is SVGIG (reference sequence). CDR3 amino acids: CAWSLTGELFF. CDR3 sequence (DNA): TGTGCCTGGAGTCTCACCGGGGAGCTGTTTTTT. Drawing the rest from reference TRBV30 and TRBJ2-2, the complete variable domain is SQTIHQWPATLVQPVGSPLSLECTVEGTSNPNLYWYRQAAGRGLQLLFYSVGIGQISSEVPQNLSASRPQDRQFILSSKKLLLSDSGFYLCAWSLTGELFFGEGSRLTVL.

This chain uses TRBV4-2 with TRBJ2-6; TRBD1 aligns across 12 bases. Germline V gene data show CDR1 as LGHNA and CDR2 as YNFKEQ. Trimming took 5 bases from V and 3 from J; bases not matched to a gene: 11. CDR3 length: 19 residues. The CDR3 DNA sequence: TGTGCCAGCAGCGTAACCGGGACAGGGGGCGGGAATGGGGCCAACGTCCTGACTTTC. Its translation: CASSVTGTGGGNGANVLTF.

The chain has TRBV19 and TRBJ1-5; the match to TRBD1 covers 7 bases. The CDR3 loop spans 15 amino acids. Trimming cost V 3 bases and J 7 bases; bases outside gene matches: 9. CDR1 and CDR2 from the germline V gene are LNHDA and SQIVND (reference sequence). The CDR3 bases are TGTGCCAGTAGTATCTCTAGGGGGCAGGGACAGCCCCAGCATTTT. Translating it yields CASSISRGQGQPQHF.

Turning to this clone: One junction end disagrees with the germline gene, perhaps due to a read error. The chain is built from TRBV7-9 and TRBJ2-7, with a possible D match to TRBD1 (6 bases). Germline lookup yields CDR1 SEHNR and CDR2 FQNEAQ (reference sequence). The CDR3 totals 15 residues. The CDR3 loop reads CSSSLGTHNPYEQYF. In DNA, the CDR3 is TGTTCCAGCAGCTTAGGGACACATAACCCCTACGAGCAGTACTTC.